This TCR beta chain is drawn from a study of blood T cells in healthy people across ages. A note on this clonotype: The target antigen is unknown.

No fewer than 5.5 micrograms of total RNA were isolated from every sample. Germline V CDR1 and CDR2: SGHTA, FQGTGA. This CDR3 comprises 19 residues. Germline trimming cut 5 bases from V and 1 base from J; bases unmatched to any gene: 13. General study points: Older individuals had lower TCR beta diversity per million T cells (the decline was roughly linear).

For the second PCR, which ran for about 6 to 11 cycles, a sample-barcoded 5' primer and a J-beta primer mix were used. Using its own MiXCR run on the 5' RACE reads, TCRdb lists one record per CDR3 protein. The table includes approximately 1,700,000 distinct CDR3 sequences, 35% to 50% detected once. V is TRBV7-3 and J is TRBJ2-1, with TRBD2 matching over 11 bases. Sequenced: blood. This sequence was found in a human donor in good health. CDR3 sequence: CASSPPLAGGLRSYNEQFF. The CDR3 region has the DNA TGTGCCAGCAGCCCCCCTCTAGCGGGGGGTCTACGTTCCTACAATGAGCAGTTCTTC. Supplemented by reference TRBV7-3 and TRBJ2-1, the full variable domain reads GAGVSQTPSNKVTEKGKYVELRCDPISGHTALYWYRQSLGQGPEFLIYFQGTGAADDSGLPNDRFFAVRPEGSVSTLKIQRTERGDSAVYLCASSPPLAGGLRSYNEQFFGPGTRLTVL.